This TCR beta chain was captured by sequencing in a study of OX40 agonist ivuxolimab in advanced cancers. The germline V gene encodes CDR1 SGHRS and CDR2 YFSETQ. V dropped 0 bases and J dropped 0 bases, with 12 bases sitting between them. The CDR3 loop spans 16 amino acids. Assay: immunoSEQ multiplex PCR; the TCRdb copy retains only in-frame clones and omits some. Of 77,000 or so clones in the sample, more than 75% were seen once. The specimen was CD4+ or CD8+ T cells sorted from blood, collected in a trial of the OX40 agonist ivuxolimab. The chain combines TRBV5-1 with TRBJ1-1; D gene ambiguous. The sequence came from an adult with an advanced solid tumor such as melanoma, head and neck, liver or kidney cancer. The CDR3 here is CASSLDGFQMNTEAFF. The CDR3 DNA reads as TGCGCCAGCAGCTTGGATGGTTTTCAGATGAACACTGAAGCTTTCTTT. The full variable domain, completed using reference TRBV5-1 and TRBJ1-1, is KAGVTQTPRYLIKTRGQQVTLSCSPISGHRSVSWYQQTPGQGLQFLFEYFSETQRNKGNFPGRFSGRQFSNSRSEMNVSTLELGDSALYLCASSLDGFQMNTEAFFGQGTRLTVV.